This is a list of T cell receptor beta chains from one sample in a study of blood T cell repertoires in COVID-19. Only in-frame clones appear in the TCRdb table, and some are missing; sequencing was by immunoSEQ multiplex PCR. Seen here are approximately 140,000 clones, about 88% observed once, and the top ten hold roughly 2.5%. The sample was peripheral blood. These receptors were collected from a human donor with COVID-19, enrolled during active disease. The donor label of this sample is uncertain. CDR3s include the opening cysteine and the closing phenylalanine or tryptophan. D genes are given only for firm matches. Some rows have no size entry. The others give once, few or many, or a class for an expanded clone.

d_call clone_size j_call v_call cdr3_aa cdr3_nt
NA NA TRBJ2-2 TRBV18 CASSPGPNTGELFF TGTGCCAGCTCACCTGGCCCGAACACCGGGGAGCTGTTTTTT
TRBD1 NA TRBJ1-2 TRBV5-1 CASSLDPGGASNYGYTF TGCGCCAGCAGCTTGGACCCAGGGGGCGCGAGTAACTATGGCTACACCTTC
TRBD1 NA TRBJ2-7 TRBV3-1/TRBV3-2 CASSPIFRDSSYEQYF TGTGCCAGCAGCCCCATCTTCAGGGACAGCTCCTACGAGCAGTACTTC
TRBD1 NA TRBJ2-3 TRBV12-5 CASGKTGGTDTQYF TGTGCTAGTGGCAAGACAGGGGGCACAGATACGCAGTATTTT
TRBD2 NA TRBJ2-7 TRBV7-2 CASSLAGTSDYEQYF TGTGCCAGCAGCTTAGCGGGGACTAGCGACTACGAGCAGTACTTC
NA NA TRBJ1-1 TRBV7-2 CASSLQGSDTEAFF TGTGCCAGCAGCCTACAGGGAAGTGACACTGAAGCTTTCTTT
TRBD1 NA TRBJ1-1 TRBV6-5 CASSRTGWVDTEAFF TGTGCCAGCAGTAGGACAGGGTGGGTGGACACTGAAGCTTTCTTT
TRBD1 NA TRBJ1-5 TRBV5-1 CASSLAPTGEGNQPQHF TGCGCCAGCAGCTTGGCCCCGACAGGGGAAGGCAATCAGCCCCAGCATTTT
TRBD1 NA TRBJ1-1 TRBV27 CASSRPTGGGTEAFF TGTGCCAGCAGTCGCCCGACAGGGGGAGGAACTGAAGCTTTCTTT
NA NA TRBJ1-1 TRBV3-1/TRBV3-2 CASSQPGLVTEAFF TGTGCCAGCAGCCAGCCTGGTCTAGTTACTGAAGCTTTCTTT
TRBD2 NA TRBJ2-7 TRBV6-5 CASSYSSGGSYEQYF TGTGCCAGCAGTTACTCTAGCGGGGGATCCTACGAGCAGTACTTC
TRBD2 NA TRBJ2-1 TRBV7-2 CASSKTSGGTFQQFF TGTGCCAGCAGCAAGACTAGCGGGGGGACCTTCCAGCAGTTCTTC
NA once TRBJ1-1 TRBV3-1/TRBV3-2 CASSQEEGIEAFF TGTGCCAGCAGCCAAGAGGAGGGCATAGAAGCTTTCTTT
NA NA TRBJ1-2 TRBV5-1 CASSDDRIYGYTF TGCGCCAGCAGCGACGACAGGATCTATGGCTACACCTTC
NA NA TRBJ1-4 TRBV7-2 CASSLYAGEKLFF TGTGCCAGCAGCTTATATGCCGGGGAAAAACTGTTTTTT
TRBD1 NA TRBJ2-3 TRBV7-6 CASSLFGQGGTDTQYF TGTGCCAGCAGCCTCTTTGGACAGGGTGGGACAGATACGCAGTATTTT
NA once TRBJ2-7 TRBV5-1 CASSSPDINYEQYF TGCGCCAGCAGCTCGCCGGACATTAACTACGAGCAGTACTTC
TRBD2 NA TRBJ2-7 TRBV27 CASSLSGGRGGRAFEQYF TGTGCCAGCAGTTTATCTGGAGGTCGGGGCGGGAGGGCTTTCGAGCAGTACTTC
TRBD1 NA TRBJ1-4 TRBV28 CASSLGQDRGEKLFF TGTGCCAGCAGTCTAGGCCAGGACAGGGGTGAAAAACTGTTTTTT
TRBD2 NA TRBJ2-1 TRBV7-2 CASLDRGRAGATYNEQFF TGTGCCAGCCTAGATAGGGGCCGAGCGGGGGCAACCTACAATGAGCAGTTCTTC
NA NA TRBJ2-2 TRBV15 CATSGPRGATGELFF TGTGCCACCAGTGGCCCCAGGGGCGCCACCGGGGAGCTGTTTTTT
NA NA TRBJ2-6 TRBV3-1/TRBV3-2 CASSRHGKSGANVLTF TGTGCCAGCAGCCGTCACGGTAAGTCTGGGGCCAACGTCCTGACTTTC
NA NA TRBJ1-1 TRBV6-4 CASSEARDTEAFF TGTGCCAGCAGTGAAGCCAGGGACACTGAAGCTTTCTTT
NA NA TRBJ1-5 TRBV21-1 CASRGADRGNQPQHF TGTGCCAGCAGGGGGGCGGACAGGGGCAATCAGCCCCAGCATTTT
NA NA TRBJ2-1 TRBV28 CASRGPGSSYNEQFF TGTGCCAGCCGAGGCCCGGGAAGCTCCTACAATGAGCAGTTCTTC
NA few TRBJ1-2 TRBV29-1 CSVEGELGLGYTF TGCAGCGTTGAAGGAGAGTTGGGGCTCGGCTACACCTTC
NA NA TRBJ2-5 TRBV19 CASSSGDYQETQYF TGTGCCAGTAGTAGCGGTGATTATCAAGAGACCCAGTACTTC
TRBD1 NA TRBJ1-3 TRBV10-3 CAISATDRDSGNTIYF TGTGCCATCAGTGCCACGGACAGGGACTCTGGAAACACCATATATTTT
NA NA TRBJ1-5 TRBV5-6 CASSFRVGNQPQHF TGTGCCAGCAGCTTCAGGGTAGGCAATCAGCCCCAGCATTTT
NA NA TRBJ1-1 TRBV12-3/TRBV12-4 CASIAQGFAEAFF TGTGCCAGCATTGCCCAGGGGTTCGCTGAAGCTTTCTTT
TRBD1 NA TRBJ1-1 TRBV5-1 CASSLARDRVPTEAFF TGCGCCAGCAGCTTGGCCAGGGACAGGGTTCCCACTGAAGCTTTCTTT
TRBD2 NA TRBJ2-7 TRBV5-4 CASSSTGHGRGEQYF TGTGCCAGCAGCTCCACGGGACACGGGAGGGGCGAGCAGTACTTC
TRBD1 NA TRBJ2-7 TRBV6-6 CASSSRGHDEQYF TGTGCCAGCAGTTCAAGGGGGCATGACGAGCAGTACTTC
NA NA TRBJ1-5 TRBV29-1 CSVEQTEAHPWAQHF TGCAGCGTCGAGCAGACAGAGGCACACCCCTGGGCCCAGCATTTT
TRBD1 NA TRBJ2-2 TRBV7-3 CASSLIGTGNTGELFF TGTGCCAGCAGCTTAATAGGGACAGGGAACACCGGGGAGCTGTTTTTT
TRBD2 NA TRBJ2-2 TRBV10-3 CAIRMTSGGDTGELFF TGTGCCATCAGGATGACTAGCGGGGGCGACACCGGGGAGCTGTTTTTT